This T cell receptor beta chain was sequenced in a study of T cells in Graves' hyperthyroidism and ophthalmopathy. V gave up 2 bases and J gave up 3 bases, with 8 bases separating them. The V gene's germline CDR1 is MNHEY and CDR2 SVGEGT. The CDR3 length is 14 residues. RNA transcripts were the template for amplifying TCR beta CDR3 regions. TCR CDR3 regions were first amplified by RT-PCR with HTBI primers. TCRdb itself ran the multiplex PCR reads through MiXCR, one entry per CDR3 protein. Of fewer than 750,000 distinct CDR3 sequences listed, around 15% are singletons. A few counts support this clonotype. The antigen is unknown. Study-wide results and limits: Researchers found most expanded thyroid clonotypes above 0.001 in blood as well.

Uncontrolled infection, other autoimmune disease, pregnancy and lactation each barred patients from inclusion. The sequence was collected from a woman aged 50 to 60 with Graves' ophthalmopathy. V gene TRBV6-2 or TRBV6-3 combines with J gene TRBJ1-5; D may be TRBD1 (5 bases). Sequencing was performed on blood. The CDR3 region is CASSYRTNNQPQHF. CDR3 nucleotides: TGTGCCAGCAGTTACAGGACAAACAATCAGCCCCAGCATTTT.